These T cell receptor beta chains were read from a single sample in a study of patients and donors after allogeneic stem cell transplantation. TCRdb passed the RT-PCR reads through MiXCR, listing each CDR3 protein once. This table has about a million distinct CDR3 sequences, about a sixth appearing once. Sequencing used blood, either unsorted or a sorted T cell fraction (not recorded which). The receptors come from a human donor who was either an allogeneic HSCT recipient or a stem cell or donor lymphocyte infusion donor (not recorded which). It is not recorded whose cells these are; they may come from a transplant donor. CDR3s leave out the opening cysteine and the closing phenylalanine or tryptophan.

9	TRBV12-3/TRBV12-4	TSSLARVAF
9	TRBV29-1	SVEGKGEQY
11	TRBV24-1	ATSSGLARTQY
12	TRBV5-1	ASNPSLNTGELF
15	TRBV6-2/TRBV6-3	ASSYVLAGSSYNEQF
13	TRBV12-3/TRBV12-4	ASSFHPSSYNEQF
12	TRBV4-1	ASSHGLAVNEQF
14	TRBV12-3/TRBV12-4	ASSLSGNLPDTEAF
14	TRBV2	ASSAYGTARNQPQH
12	TRBV27	ASSLTDRVGEQY
13	TRBV23-1	ASSQSVPRHNEQF
11	TRBV29-1	SVAETSTDTQY
15	TRBV5-5	ASRPSDRRGNNQPQH
12	TRBV20-1	SASDRGLYTEAF
14	TRBV9	ASSVASVGGYNEQF
13	TRBV27	ASSWYRVGRAEAF
16	TRBV20-1	SARDGGQGPQMRETQY
13	TRBV12-3/TRBV12-4	ASRATGQGSYEQY
12	TRBV28	ASSFLRGADTQY
14	TRBV24-1	ATSASDRGGNQPQH
14	TRBV27	ASSSGQNLPNTEAF
9	TRBV20-1	SASSGQGAF
13	TRBV27	ASSLSPDRVYEQY
9	TRBV30	AWSATDTQY